This is a list of T cell receptor beta chains from one sample in a study of T cell responses to AZD1222 COVID-19 vaccine. Data came from immunoSEQ multiplex PCR; TCRdb stores just in-frame clones and leaves some out. The sample contains roughly 150,000 clones, approximately 90% of which appear only once. The sequencing used peripheral blood, collected on day 0 of AZD1222 vaccination. The receptor set was obtained from an adult in good health. Both conserved end residues are part of each CDR3. D genes are given only for firm matches. Expanded clones get a size class; other rows say once, few or many, or leave the size out.

TRBV7-9,TRBJ1-2,NA,13,NA,CASSLRDTSGYTF,TGTGCCAGCAGCCTAAGGGACACATCGGGCTACACCTTC
TRBV6-6,TRBJ2-2,NA,16,TRBD2,CASSRLAGGGTGELFF,TGTGCCAGCAGTCGACTAGCGGGAGGGGGGACCGGGGAGCTGTTTTTT
TRBV24-1,TRBJ2-1,NA,15,NA,CATSDFNRGGGEQFF,TGTGCCACCAGTGATTTTAACAGGGGAGGTGGTGAGCAGTTCTTC
TRBV9,TRBJ1-2,NA,15,TRBD1,CASSVNGQGNYGYTF,TGTGCCAGCAGCGTAAACGGACAGGGAAACTATGGCTACACCTTC
TRBV30,TRBJ1-3,NA,14,NA,CAWSEGDWGTAIYF,TGTGCCTGGAGTGAGGGCGATTGGGGAACGGCCATATATTTT
TRBV6-2/TRBV6-3,TRBJ2-7,NA,14,TRBD1,CASSLRDRDYEQYF,TGTGCCAGCAGCCTCCGGGACAGGGACTACGAGCAGTACTTC
TRBV10-3,TRBJ1-2,NA,16,TRBD1,CAISTMPGQGSYGYTF,TGTGCCATCAGTACTATGCCGGGACAGGGGAGCTATGGCTACACCTTC
TRBV25-1,TRBJ1-2,NA,11,NA,CASSEQGGHFF,TGTGCCAGCAGTGAACAAGGGGGACACTTCTTC
TRBV5-1,TRBJ1-2,NA,14,NA,CASSSLTGSDGYTF,TGCGCCAGCAGCTCATTGACAGGATCTGATGGCTACACCTTC
TRBV7-8,TRBJ2-1,NA,18,TRBD2,CASSLRGAGMGSYNEQFF,TGTGCCAGCAGCTTAAGGGGAGCGGGAATGGGGTCCTACAATGAGCAGTTCTTC
TRBV5-5,TRBJ1-6,NA,16,NA,CASHGRGSSYNSPLHF,TGTGCCAGCCACGGGAGGGGAAGCTCCTATAATTCACCCCTCCACTTT
TRBV7-2,TRBJ2-3,NA,18,TRBD2,CASSLALRLAGPTDTQYF,TGTGCCAGCAGCTTAGCGCTGCGTCTAGCGGGACCGACAGATACGCAGTATTTT
TRBV10-3,TRBJ1-1,NA,14,NA,CAISTGTQNTEAFF,TGTGCCATCAGTACCGGGACACAGAACACTGAAGCTTTCTTT
TRBV7-3,TRBJ1-2,NA,13,TRBD1,CASSRTGDYGYTF,TGTGCCAGCAGCCGTACAGGGGACTATGGCTACACCTTC
TRBV7-8,TRBJ2-7,NA,15,NA,CASSLTDRAAYEQYF,TGTGCCAGCAGCTTAACAGACCGGGCTGCCTACGAGCAGTACTTC
TRBV9,TRBJ1-5,NA,17,NA,CASSALKGRESNQPQHF,TGTGCCAGCAGCGCCCTCAAGGGACGGGAATCCAATCAGCCCCAGCATTTT
TRBV5-1,TRBJ2-2,NA,20,TRBD2,CASSLGPAGTSGKNTGELFF,TGCGCCAGCAGCTTGGGGCCGGCGGGCACTAGCGGAAAAAACACCGGGGAGCTGTTTTTT
TRBV6-5,TRBJ2-7,few,11,NA,CASRASYEQYF,TGTGCCAGCAGGGCTTCATACGAGCAGTACTTC
TRBV5-1,TRBJ2-1,NA,13,NA,CASSPAEYNEQFF,TGCGCCAGCAGCCCCGCTGAGTACAATGAGCAGTTCTTC
TRBV25-1,TRBJ2-5,NA,14,NA,CASKPPTPQETQYF,TGTGCCAGCAAGCCCCCGACACCGCAAGAGACCCAGTACTTC
TRBV6-4,TRBJ2-1,NA,12,NA,CASGEPTGEQFF,TGTGCCTCCGGTGAACCGACTGGTGAGCAGTTCTTC
TRBV28,TRBJ2-1,NA,12,NA,CASSLTGLEQFF,TGTGCCAGCAGTTTAACAGGGTTGGAGCAGTTCTTC
TRBV19,TRBJ1-1,NA,17,NA,CASSIDRGTYQATEAFF,TGTGCCAGTAGTATAGATCGCGGGACTTACCAGGCCACTGAAGCTTTCTTT
TRBV25-1,TRBJ1-2,few,13,NA,CASSEHTDYGYTF,TGTGCCAGCAGTGAACACACAGATTATGGCTACACCTTC
TRBV10-3,TRBJ2-3,NA,14,NA,CAIKATGATDTQYF,TGTGCCATCAAGGCTACGGGAGCCACAGATACGCAGTATTTT
TRBV7-2,TRBJ1-2,few,15,TRBD1,CASSPWTGTSYGYTF,TGTGCCAGCAGCCCCTGGACAGGGACTAGCTATGGCTACACCTTC
TRBV7-9,TRBJ2-1,NA,19,TRBD2,CASSLRQTTSGGSYNEQFF,TGTGCCAGCAGCTTAAGACAGACGACTAGCGGGGGCTCCTACAATGAGCAGTTCTTC
TRBV27,TRBJ2-1,NA,15,NA,CASSLDRQAYNEQFF,TGTGCCAGCAGTTTGGACCGACAGGCTTACAATGAGCAGTTCTTC
TRBV6-5,TRBJ2-4,once,15,NA,CASSHGTAGENIQYF,TGTGCCAGCAGTCACGGGACAGCGGGAGAAAACATTCAGTACTTC
TRBV16,TRBJ1-4,once,13,NA,CASSGSHGEKLFF,TGTGCCAGCAGCGGGAGTCACGGTGAAAAACTGTTTTTT
TRBV6-5,TRBJ1-2,NA,15,TRBD1,CASKLGQVGAYGYTF,TGTGCCAGCAAACTTGGACAGGTTGGAGCCTATGGCTACACCTTC
TRBV6-5,TRBJ2-1,NA,14,TRBD1,CASSPGTARHEQFF,TGTGCCAGCAGCCCCGGGACAGCGCGGCATGAGCAGTTCTTC
TRBV19,TRBJ1-2,NA,15,TRBD1,CASSSAGTGAYGYTF,TGTGCCAGTAGTTCAGCCGGGACAGGGGCCTATGGCTACACCTTC
TRBV7-9,TRBJ1-1,NA,13,TRBD1,CASSLAGGSEAFF,TGTGCCAGCAGCTTAGCAGGGGGCTCTGAAGCTTTCTTT
TRBV6-5,TRBJ1-5,NA,16,NA,CASSFTGRHSNQPQHF,TGTGCCAGCAGTTTTACGGGCAGACATAGCAATCAGCCCCAGCATTTT
TRBV18,TRBJ2-7,once,14,TRBD2,CASSQGLAGMLEYF,TGTGCCAGCTCACAGGGACTAGCGGGAATGTTAGAGTACTTC
TRBV5-4,TRBJ2-2,NA,15,NA,CASSLALGSTGELFF,TGTGCCAGCAGCTTGGCCCTAGGTAGCACCGGGGAGCTGTTTTTT
TRBV30,TRBJ2-1,NA,15,NA,CAWSGLAVRIDEQFF,TGTGCCTGGAGTGGGCTAGCTGTGCGTATAGATGAGCAGTTCTTC
TRBV10-3,TRBJ1-5,NA,15,NA,CAISEQAGVNQPQHF,TGTGCCATCAGTGAGCAAGCAGGGGTCAATCAGCCCCAGCATTTT
TRBV6-2/TRBV6-3,TRBJ2-2,NA,15,TRBD2,CASSSHNGLAGELFF,TGTGCCAGCAGTTCCCACAACGGACTAGCGGGGGAGCTGTTTTTT
TRBV30,TRBJ2-3,NA,18,NA,CAWSRRGLPLLSTDTQYF,TGTGCCTGGAGTCGGCGGGGGCTACCCCTACTTTCCACAGATACGCAGTATTTT